These 23 T cell receptor beta chains were sequenced from one sample in a study of shared clonotypes between healthy human individuals. The protocol was immunoSEQ multiplex PCR, while the TCRdb copy is restricted to in-frame clones and leaves out a portion. The sample holds 2 million or so clones, over 85% seen once. The sequencing sample was made of naive CD4+ T cells sorted from blood. Specified subset: CD45RA+ positively selected. These receptors all come from a man aged 18 to 29 in good health.

The chain recombines TRBV20-1 with TRBJ2-7; maybe TRBD2 (6 bases). Per the germline V gene, CDR1 is DFQATT and CDR2 is SNEGSKA (reference sequence). The CDR3 totals 10 residues. Trimming shortened V by 5 bases and J by 6 bases, and 8 bases separated the two germline ends. Here the CDR3 reads CSAVAVEQYF. CDR3 DNA sequence: TGCAGTGCTGTAGCGGTCGAGCAGTACTTC.

The chain employs TRBV6-6 and TRBJ2-1; 13 bases match TRBD2. Germline lookup yields CDR1 MNHNY and CDR2 SVGAGI (reference sequence). The trim removed 6 bases at V and 8 bases at J, leaving 4 bases unmatched. This CDR3 contains 14 residues. The CDR3 DNA follows: TGTGCCAGCAGGGACACTAGCGGGGGGGATGAGCAGTTCTTC. Translation: CASRDTSGGDEQFF.

The chain joins TRBV30 to TRBJ1-2; D is unresolved. The germline V gene encodes CDR1 GTSNPN and CDR2 SVGIG (reference sequence). The V end lost 2 bases, the J end lost 10 bases, and 14 bases lay between the germline ends. The CDR3 length is 12 residues. In DNA form, the CDR3 reads TGTGCCTGGAGTCGACCGGGCCCCGTCTACACCTTC. Amino acids: CAWSRPGPVYTF. Using reference TRBV30 and TRBJ1-2 for the parts outside the CDR3, the full variable domain is SQTIHQWPATLVQPVGSPLSLECTVEGTSNPNLYWYRQAAGRGLQLLFYSVGIGQISSEVPQNLSASRPQDRQFILSSKKLLLSDSGFYLCAWSRPGPVYTFGSGTRLTVV.

The gene calls are TRBV28 and TRBJ1-4; D might be TRBD1 (6 bases). The CDR3 has 15 residues. V was clipped by 5 bases and J by 3 bases, with 13 bases between them. Germline CDR1 MDHEN, CDR2 SYDVKM. In nucleotides, the CDR3 is TGTGCCAGCAGTCCGGACAGAAACCCTAATGAAAAACTGTTTTTT. Protein product: CASSPDRNPNEKLFF. Drawing the rest from reference TRBV28 and TRBJ1-4, the complete variable domain is DVKVTQSSRYLVKRTGEKVFLECVQDMDHENMFWYRQDPGLGLRLIYFSYDVKMKEKGDIPEGYSVSREKKERFSLILESASTNQTSMYLCASSPDRNPNEKLFFGSGTQLSVL.

The V call is TRBV7-9, the J call TRBJ2-7; D possibly uses TRBD1 or TRBD2 (5 bases each). CDR3 length equals 14 residues. Looked up from germline, CDR1 is SEHNR and CDR2 is FQNEAQ (reference sequence). Trimming removed 5 bases at V and 4 bases at J, with 15 bases between. The CDR3 loop reads CASSTPGRLYEQYF. The DNA of the CDR3 is TGTGCCAGCAGCACACCGGGACGGCTTTACGAGCAGTACTTC.

The chain combines TRBV7-6 with TRBJ2-2, with D possibly TRBD2 on 5 matching bases. This CDR3 is built from 13 residues. The germline V gene has CDR1 SGHVS and CDR2 FNYEAQ. The V and J ends lost 5 bases and 4 bases respectively, with 8 bases between them. The CDR3: CASSRTSTGELFF. The CDR3, as DNA: TGTGCCAGCAGCCGCACTAGCACCGGGGAGCTGTTTTTT. Combining the CDR3 with reference TRBV7-6 and TRBJ2-2 gives the whole variable domain GAGVSQSPRYKVTKRGQDVALRCDPISGHVSLYWYRQALGQGPEFLTYFNYEAQQDKSGLPNDRFSAERPEGSISTLTIQRTEQRDSAMYRCASSRTSTGELFFGEGSRLTVL.

The chain links TRBV30 to TRBJ2-5, with TRBD2 matching over 7 bases. The germline V gene has CDR1 GTSNPN and CDR2 SVGIG (reference sequence). The CDR3 covers 15 residues. J lost 4 bases, V lost 1 base, and 9 bases had no gene match. CDR3 amino acids: CAWSASRGFGETQYF. CDR3 DNA: TGTGCCTGGAGTGCCTCGCGGGGGTTCGGAGAGACCCAGTACTTC.

A single count supports this clone. The chain recombines TRBV7-9 with TRBJ2-7; D is unclear. This CDR3 contains 15 residues. Trimming cost V 6 bases and J 1 base, with 16 bases left between them. The V gene's germline CDR1 is SEHNR and CDR2 FQNEAQ (reference sequence). The CDR3 DNA follows: TGTGCCAGCAGGGAGCGTCGGCGTGAGTCCTACGAGCAGTACTTC. This gives the protein CASRERRRESYEQYF.

This chain links TRBV10-1 with TRBJ2-7; tentatively, D is TRBD1 (6 bases). The CDR3 consists of 11 residues. The V end was cut by 10 bases, the J end by 3 bases, with 10 bases between. CDR1 is WNHNN and CDR2 is SYGVQD in the germline V gene (reference sequence). The CDR3 sequence is CATKGVYEQYF. As DNA, the CDR3 is TGCGCCACCAAGGGGGTCTACGAGCAGTACTTC.

The chain joins TRBV18 to TRBJ1-1; no firm D call. The germline CDR1 and CDR2 sequences are KGHSH and LQKENI. The CDR3 has 13 residues. V was trimmed by 2 bases and J by 1 base, leaving 5 bases between them. The CDR3 DNA reads as TGTGCCAGCTCACCAGGGAAGAACACTGAAGCTTTCTTT. Protein: CASSPGKNTEAFF.

The chain carries TRBV6-4 and TRBJ2-3; 8 bases map to TRBD2. With V trimmed by 4 bases and J by 6 bases, 6 bases remained unmatched. The CDR3 extends over 14 amino acids. CDR1 is MRHNA and CDR2 is SNTAGT in the germline V gene. CDR3 in DNA: TGTGCCAGCAGTGCCAAAGGCGGGAGGGATACGCAGTATTTT. Translation: CASSAKGGRDTQYF.

V and J are TRBV28 and TRBJ1-5, with a tentative D call TRBD1 (5 bases). This CDR3 comprises 16 residues. V shed 8 bases and J shed 0 bases, with 17 bases lying between them. Germline V gives CDR1 MDHEN, CDR2 SYDVKM. CDR3 sequence: CASGTATRPSNQPQHF. CDR3 DNA: TGTGCCAGCGGGACTGCCACTCGACCTAGCAATCAGCCCCAGCATTTT.

The DNA for the CDR3 is TGCAGCGTACAGGGGGCCCTCCCCAACTCCTACGAGCAGTACTTC. Amino acids: CSVQGALPNSYEQYF. The chain joins TRBV29-1 to TRBJ2-7; 9 nucleotides match TRBD1. The CDR3 has 15 residues. In germline, CDR1 is SQVTM, CDR2 ANQGSEA. With 6 bases clipped from V and 0 bases from J, the junction kept 9 bases outside the gene matches.

The chain employs TRBV2 and TRBJ1-2; TRBD1 aligns across 8 bases. The junction had 8 bases not matched to a gene; V was cut back by 6 bases and J by 5 bases. There are 14 residues in the CDR3. Per the germline V gene, CDR1 is SNHLY and CDR2 is FYNNEI. The CDR3 DNA is TGTGCCAGCAGCGGACAGGGAGTATGGTATGGCTACACCTTC. This encodes CASSGQGVWYGYTF.

The CDR3 DNA follows: TGTGCCAGCAGTCCGCCGACAGGAGAGTTAATCTATGGCTACACCTTC. Amino acids: CASSPPTGELIYGYTF. This chain links TRBV27 with TRBJ1-2; a weak D match, TRBD1 (6 bases). V gave up 5 bases and J gave up 4 bases, with 20 bases separating them. Germline CDR1 MNHEY, CDR2 SMNVEV (reference sequence). There are 16 residues in the CDR3.

The gene calls are TRBV7-6 and TRBJ2-1; 7 bases line up with TRBD1. Germline values: CDR1 SGHVS, CDR2 FNYEAQ. V dropped 10 bases and J dropped 8; count of bases not matched to a gene: 5. This CDR3 region has 11 residues. CDR3 sequence: CAIRQGHEQFF. CDR3 bases: TGTGCCATTAGACAGGGCCATGAGCAGTTCTTC.

The CDR3 loop reads CASSYGPASTNEKLFF. The CDR3, as DNA: TGTGCCAGCAGCTATGGACCGGCTTCAACTAATGAAAAACTGTTTTTT. The chain employs TRBV5-6 and TRBJ1-4; D uncertain. The V end lost 3 bases, the J end lost 0 bases, and 12 bases lay between the germline ends. The CDR3 has 16 residues. Germline CDR1 is SGHDT and CDR2 is YYEEEE.

V is TRBV30 and J is TRBJ2-2, with a possible D match to TRBD2 (5 bases). In germline, CDR1 is GTSNPN, CDR2 SVGIG (reference sequence). V was pared by 4 bases and J by 5 bases, with 11 bases between. The CDR3 length is 13 residues. The CDR3 DNA reads as TGTGCCTGGACCATCTCGGGGACCGGGGAGCTGTTTTTT. This encodes CAWTISGTGELFF.

This rearrangement joins TRBV6-6 to TRBJ1-4; tentatively, D is TRBD1 (5 bases). Per germline, CDR1 MNHNY and CDR2 SVGAGI (reference sequence). This CDR3 has 15 amino acids. V was cut by 0 bases and J by 4 bases, with 9 bases left in between. The CDR3: CASSYSTDSNEKLFF. CDR3 nucleotides: TGTGCCAGCAGTTACTCGACCGACAGTAATGAAAAACTGTTTTTT.

About this clone itself: The junction departs from germline at one end; a sequencing error may be responsible. This rearrangement joins TRBV7-7 to TRBJ2-7; 9 positions match TRBD1. Germline-derived CDR1 and CDR2 are SSHAT and FNYEAQ (reference sequence). This CDR3 has 13 residues. This CDR3 is CASSWDRDGEQYF. Here the CDR3 DNA reads TGTGCTAGCAGCTGGGACAGGGATGGGGAGCAGTACTTC. The whole variable domain, filled in from reference TRBV7-7 and TRBJ2-7, reads GAGVSQSPRYKVTKRGQDVTLRCDPISSHATLYWYQQALGQGPEFLTYFNYEAQPDKSGLPSDRFSAERPEGSISTLTIQRTEQRDSAMYRCASSWDRDGEQYFGPGTRLTVT.

About this clone: Other nucleotide sequences from this sample produce the same CDR3. The V and J genes are TRBV6-5 and TRBJ2-5, with a possible D match to TRBD2 (5 bases). Germline CDR1 reads MNHEY; CDR2 reads SVGAGI. The CDR3 extends over 11 amino acids. V was trimmed by 4 bases and J by 5 bases, leaving 5 bases between them. CDR3 coding DNA: TGTGCCAGCAGTTTAGCGGAGACCCAGTACTTC. It specifies CASSLAETQYF.

The genes are TRBV2 and TRBJ2-7; no firm D call. This CDR3 contains 12 residues. V lost 8 bases, J lost 2 bases, and 10 bases lay in between. In germline, CDR1 is SNHLY, CDR2 FYNNEI. The CDR3 DNA follows: TGTGCCAGCTCGCTTAGTCCCTACGAGCAGTACTTC. Protein product: CASSLSPYEQYF.

The chain joins TRBV5-1 to TRBJ2-6, with D uncertain. The V gene's germline CDR1 is SGHRS and CDR2 YFSETQ. Trimming cost V 0 bases and J 7 bases, with 14 bases left between them. CDR3 length: 16 amino acids. The CDR3 nucleotides are TGCGCCAGCAGCTTGGCCCAAGTAGTAGGAGCCAACGTCCTGACTTTC. It encodes CASSLAQVVGANVLTF.